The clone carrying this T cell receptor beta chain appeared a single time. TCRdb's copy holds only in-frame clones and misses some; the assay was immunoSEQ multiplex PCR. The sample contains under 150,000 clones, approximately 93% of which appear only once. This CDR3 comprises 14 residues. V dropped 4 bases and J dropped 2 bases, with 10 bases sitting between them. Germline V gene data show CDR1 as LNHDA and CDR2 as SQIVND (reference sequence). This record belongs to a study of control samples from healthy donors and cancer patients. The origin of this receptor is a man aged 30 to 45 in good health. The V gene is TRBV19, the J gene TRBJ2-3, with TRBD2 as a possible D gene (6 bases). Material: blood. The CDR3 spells CASSTGTATDTQYF. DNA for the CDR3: TGTGCCAGTAGTACGGGGACTGCCACAGATACGCAGTATTTT.